The rows below give T cell receptor beta chains drawn from one sample of a study of shared clonotypes between healthy human individuals. Sequencing was performed with immunoSEQ multiplex PCR; in TCRdb, only in-frame clones are kept and a portion is missing. The table includes over a million clones, under 80% detected once. Specimen: memory CD4+ T cells sorted from blood. All receptors come from a man younger than 30 in good health. Each CDR3 is given with its conserved first and last residue. A D gene is named only where the DNA matches it firmly.

j_call: TRBJ2-1
d_call: TRBD2
v_call: TRBV10-3
cdr3_aa: CAISETGLAVEQFF
cdr3_nt: TGTGCCATCAGTGAGACGGGACTAGCGGTTGAGCAGTTCTTC

j_call: TRBJ1-6
d_call: NA
v_call: TRBV30
cdr3_aa: CAWSPGFNSPLHF
cdr3_nt: TGTGCCTGGAGTCCAGGATTTAATTCACCCCTCCACTTT

j_call: TRBJ2-3
d_call: NA
v_call: TRBV11-2
cdr3_aa: CASSLDGTDTQYF
cdr3_nt: TGTGCCAGCAGCTTAGATGGCACAGATACGCAGTATTTT

j_call: TRBJ1-5
d_call: TRBD1
v_call: TRBV28
cdr3_aa: CASSPGTGLQPQHF
cdr3_nt: TGTGCCAGCAGCCCAGGGACAGGCTTACAGCCCCAGCATTTT

j_call: TRBJ2-7
d_call: NA
v_call: TRBV11-2
cdr3_aa: CASSSDPGYSYEQYF
cdr3_nt: TGTGCCAGCAGCAGTGATCCGGGATACTCCTACGAGCAGTACTTC

j_call: TRBJ1-6
d_call: NA
v_call: TRBV4-3
cdr3_aa: CASSQGGPLHF
cdr3_nt: TGCGCCAGCAGCCAAGGAGGACCCCTCCACTTT

j_call: TRBJ2-5
d_call: NA
v_call: TRBV18
cdr3_aa: CASSPPSVETQYF
cdr3_nt: TGTGCCAGCTCACCACCATCAGTAGAGACCCAGTACTTC

j_call: TRBJ2-3
d_call: NA
v_call: TRBV29-1
cdr3_aa: CSVEGSFEPDTQYF
cdr3_nt: TGCAGCGTTGAAGGGTCCTTCGAGCCAGATACGCAGTATTTT

j_call: TRBJ2-3
d_call: TRBD1
v_call: TRBV19
cdr3_aa: CASSSGTVRTDTQYF
cdr3_nt: TGTGCCAGTAGTTCCGGGACAGTGCGCACAGATACGCAGTATTTT

j_call: TRBJ2-2
d_call: NA
v_call: TRBV7-9
cdr3_aa: CVSSLRGAGELFF
cdr3_nt: TGTGTCAGCAGCTTAAGGGGTGCCGGGGAGCTGTTTTTT